This is a list of T cell receptor beta chains from one sample in a study of T cells after yellow fever vaccination. TCRdb used MiXCR to reprocess the 5' RACE reads, holding one entry per CDR3 protein. The sample lists 150,000 to 200,000 distinct CDR3 sequences, roughly 11% occurring once. The specimen was CD8+ T cells sorted from PBMCs, collected 15 days after the yellow fever booster vaccination. These receptors were obtained from a man aged 18 to 29 who received the YFV17D yellow fever vaccine. The CDR3 runs from the conserved cysteine through the conserved F or W. The D gene is left open where the match is weak. Some rows have no size entry. The others give once, few or many, or a class for an expanded clone.

J gene	clone size	D gene	CDR3 length	V gene	CDR3 protein	CDR3 DNA
TRBJ2-3	.	TRBD1	15	TRBV20-1	CSARDFGGQGVIEYF	TGCAGTGCTAGAGATTTCGGGGGACAGGGGGTTATTGAGTATTTT
TRBJ1-1	.	.	12	TRBV6-1	CASISPGREAFF	TGTGCCAGCATTTCGCCGGGTCGGGAAGCTTTCTTT
TRBJ1-2	.	TRBD1	15	TRBV29-1	CSVEQHRGRRDGYTF	TGCAGCGTTGAACAGCACAGGGGGCGTCGAGATGGCTACACCTTC
TRBJ2-6	.	.	19	TRBV5-6	CASSLTLEPTSSGANDLTF	TGTGCCAGCAGCCTCACATTGGAACCTACCTCCTCTGGGGCCAACGACCTGACTTTC
TRBJ2-1	.	TRBD1	14	TRBV12-3/TRBV12-4	CASRETGDYNEQFF	TGTGCCAGCAGGGAGACAGGGGATTACAATGAGCAGTTCTTC
TRBJ2-1	.	TRBD1	17	TRBV4-3	CASSQDRIGGFYNEQFF	TGCGCCAGCAGCCAAGATCGTATAGGGGGCTTCTACAATGAGCAGTTCTTC
TRBJ2-3	many	TRBD2	16	TRBV5-5	CASSSLAGPGVDTQYF	TGTGCCAGCAGCTCACTAGCGGGGCCGGGGGTAGATACGCAGTATTTT
TRBJ2-5	few	.	15	TRBV24-1	CATSDSGEGQETQYF	TGTGCCACCAGTGATTCAGGGGAAGGGCAAGAGACCCAGTACTTC
TRBJ2-1	.	.	13	TRBV6-2/TRBV6-3	CASNVGVYNEQFF	TGTGCCAGCAACGTCGGGGTATACAATGAGCAGTTCTTC
TRBJ2-2	.	.	13	TRBV29-1	CSVSNRNTGELFF	TGCAGCGTGTCGAATCGGAACACCGGGGAGCTGTTTTTT
TRBJ1-1	few	TRBD1	18	TRBV29-1	CSVEGGHDRGWVNTEAFF	TGCAGCGTTGAAGGTGGCCATGACAGGGGGTGGGTGAACACTGAAGCTTTCTTT
TRBJ2-1	many	.	16	TRBV19	CASSILWGGVYNEQFF	TGTGCCAGTAGTATACTGTGGGGCGGGGTATACAATGAGCAGTTCTTC
TRBJ2-2	.	.	13	TRBV29-1	CTVTDTNTGELFF	TGCACCGTGACAGATACGAACACCGGGGAGCTGTTTTTT
TRBJ1-6	few	TRBD1	17	TRBV11-2	CASSFFKPGQGNSPLHF	TGTGCCAGCAGCTTCTTCAAACCGGGACAGGGGAATTCACCCCTCCACTTT
TRBJ1-1	many	.	13	TRBV12-3/TRBV12-4	CASSLGLNTEAFF	TGTGCCAGCAGCTTGGGACTGAACACTGAAGCTTTCTTT
TRBJ2-2	few	.	15	TRBV11-2	CASSLGSRSAGELFF	TGTGCCAGCAGCTTAGGAAGTAGGTCCGCCGGGGAGCTGTTTTTT
TRBJ2-1	few	.	13	TRBV27	CATQLGLYNEQFF	TGTGCCACCCAGTTAGGGTTATACAATGAGCAGTTCTTC
TRBJ1-2	.	.	13	TRBV30	CACIDGTKYGYTF	TGTGCCTGCATAGACGGGACTAAGTATGGCTACACCTTC
TRBJ2-2	few	.	13	TRBV29-1	CSGRDTNTGELFF	TGCAGCGGGAGGGACACCAACACCGGGGAGCTGTTTTTT
TRBJ2-2	many	.	13	TRBV6-2/TRBV6-3	CASLTSHTGELFF	TGTGCCAGCCTCACTAGTCACACCGGGGAGCTGTTTTTT
TRBJ2-5	many	TRBD1	15	TRBV7-2	CASSSGTGGVETQYF	TGTGCCAGCAGCTCCGGGACAGGGGGCGTGGAGACCCAGTACTTC
TRBJ2-1	few	TRBD2	15	TRBV3-1	CASSLRLAGVNEQFF	TGTGCCAGCAGCCTTCGACTAGCGGGGGTCAATGAGCAGTTCTTC
TRBJ2-2	.	TRBD2	15	TRBV6-4	CASSSGLEGSGELFF	TGTGCCAGCAGTTCGGGACTAGAAGGCTCCGGGGAGCTGTTTTTT
TRBJ1-6	.	.	14	TRBV27	CASRRGGMGSPLHF	TGTGCCAGCAGGAGGGGGGGGATGGGCTCACCCCTCCACTTT
TRBJ1-5	.	TRBD1	16	TRBV4-1	CASSQDDRDSHQPQHF	TGCGCCAGCAGCCAAGATGACCGGGACAGTCATCAGCCCCAGCATTTT
TRBJ1-5	few	.	15	TRBV4-1	CASSQVQGGNQPQHF	TGCGCCAGCAGCCAAGTACAGGGTGGCAATCAGCCCCAGCATTTT
TRBJ2-3	few	.	16	TRBV7-9	CASSPTSRTSTDTQYF	TGTGCCAGCAGCCCGACCTCTCGGACTTCCACAGATACGCAGTATTTT
TRBJ2-3	few	.	19	TRBV24-1	CATSDLPVISAGAVPTQYF	TGTGCCACCAGTGATTTGCCGGTTATATCGGCGGGTGCCGTTCCTACGCAGTATTTT
TRBJ2-7	few	TRBD2	14	TRBV3-1	CASKVSGGAYEQYF	TGTGCCAGCAAAGTTAGCGGGGGGGCATACGAGCAGTACTTC
TRBJ2-5	few	.	13	TRBV28	CASSFPPEETQYF	TGTGCCAGCAGTTTCCCCCCTGAAGAGACCCAGTACTTC
TRBJ2-7	.	.	13	TRBV4-3	CASSQAIAREQYF	TGCGCCAGCAGCCAGGCCATAGCCCGCGAGCAGTACTTC
TRBJ1-1	many	.	15	TRBV7-9	CASSREQQGNTEAFF	TGTGCCAGCAGCCGTGAGCAACAGGGGAACACTGAAGCTTTCTTT
TRBJ1-1	.	TRBD1	17	TRBV7-9	CASSPKITGTGWTEAFF	TGTGCCAGCAGCCCAAAAATAACCGGGACAGGGTGGACTGAAGCTTTCTTT
TRBJ2-3	.	.	16	TRBV4-3	CASSQDLGTSTDTQYF	TGCGCCAGCAGCCAAGATCTAGGGACTAGCACAGATACGCAGTATTTT